One sample yielded the 28 T cell receptor beta chains listed below, sequenced in a study of blood T cell repertoires in COVID-19. Profiling relied on immunoSEQ multiplex PCR, and the TCRdb table lists in-frame clones only, not all of them. The table has 100,000 to 120,000 clones, about 85% seen once. Sequencing was done on a sample of peripheral blood. These receptors were taken from a human donor in a cohort sampled during active COVID-19.

The rearrangement joins TRBV15 to TRBJ2-7; a weak D match, TRBD2 (5 bases). The CDR3 length is 15 residues. Germline assignment: CDR1 LNHNV and CDR2 YYDKDF (reference sequence). Deletions cut 0 bases from V and 2 bases from J, with 11 bases between. CDR3 loop: CATSREFGGPYEQYF. CDR3 DNA: TGTGCCACCAGCAGAGAGTTTGGAGGTCCCTACGAGCAGTACTTC.

The chain carries TRBV7-2 and TRBJ1-1, with TRBD1 matching over 8 bases. The CDR3 has 16 amino acids. The ends lost 5 bases at V and 4 bases at J; junction bases unmatched: 12. CDR1 is SGHTA, CDR2 FQGNSA, per germline. CDR3 region: CASSPRDRPYVTEAFF. CDR3 DNA: TGTGCCAGCAGCCCCCGGGACAGGCCTTATGTCACTGAAGCTTTCTTT.

This clone came up once. This chain links TRBV3-1 (or the pseudogene TRBV3-2) with TRBJ2-1; tentatively, D is TRBD2 (6 bases). The length of the CDR3 is 13 residues. The germline V and J ends were trimmed by 0 bases and 12 bases, with 12 bases remaining between them. From germline, CDR1 is LGHDT and CDR2 YNNKEL (reference sequence). This chain's CDR3 is CASSQEPPEGQFF. In DNA form, the CDR3 reads TGTGCCAGCAGCCAAGAACCCCCGGAGGGGCAGTTCTTC.

The chain joins TRBV11-2 to TRBJ2-1; 14 bases are shared with TRBD2. The CDR3 covers 17 residues. J gave up 4 bases and V 4 bases, and 6 bases lay outside the gene matches. CDR1 SGHAT and CDR2 FQNNGV come from the germline V gene. CDR3 sequence (DNA): TGTGCCAGCAGCTCCTGGACTAGCGGGGGGCCATACAATGAGCAGTTCTTC. Translating gives CASSSWTSGGPYNEQFF.

The chain recombines TRBV7-2 with TRBJ1-4; the match to TRBD1 covers 8 bases. The CDR3 loop spans 16 amino acids. CDR1 is SGHTA and CDR2 is FQGNSA in the germline V gene. The V segment lost 1 base and the J segment 8 bases; nucleotides outside the gene matches: 9. CDR3 DNA sequence: TGTGCCAGCAGCTTAGTCCGGGACAGGAGTGTCGAAAAACTGTTTTTT. It is translated as CASSLVRDRSVEKLFF.

The chain uses TRBV7-2 and TRBJ1-3; D not certain. V was trimmed by 2 bases and J by 4 bases, leaving 3 bases between them. Germline CDR1 reads SGHTA; CDR2 reads FQGNSA. The CDR3 extends over 12 amino acids. The CDR3 is CASSLQGNTIYF. CDR3 coding DNA: TGTGCCAGCAGCTTACAGGGAAACACCATATATTTT.

The chain links TRBV9 to TRBJ2-3, with a possible D match to TRBD2 (6 bases). Trimming took off 4 bases at V and 2 bases at J, with 14 bases between the two ends. CDR1 and CDR2 (germline): SGDLS, YYNGEE. The length of the CDR3 is 15 residues. CDR3 protein: CASSLGGLHTDTQYF. For the CDR3, the DNA is TGTGCCAGCAGCCTCGGCGGACTACACACAGATACGCAGTATTTT.

This chain connects TRBV9 to TRBJ2-3; TRBD1 is a possible D gene (5 bases). V gave up 5 bases and J gave up 3 bases, with 7 bases separating them. Germline CDR1 and CDR2: SGDLS and YYNGEE. There are 12 residues in the CDR3. This CDR3 is CASRGRTDTQYF. The CDR3 DNA follows: TGTGCCAGCAGGGGGCGAACAGATACGCAGTATTTT.

The V and J genes are TRBV5-1 and TRBJ1-6; 9 bases fit TRBD1. The CDR3 contains 16 residues. Trimming took 2 bases from V and 9 from J; bases not matched to a gene: 9. From germline, CDR1 is SGHRS and CDR2 YFSETQ. The CDR3 nucleotides are TGCGCCAGCAGCTTAGCCGGGGACAGGGTGTTTTCACCCCTCCACTTT. Its translation: CASSLAGDRVFSPLHF.

The V and J genes are TRBV6-2 or TRBV6-3 and TRBJ1-2; D unresolved. The germline gives CDR1 MNHEY, CDR2 SVGEGT. V was pared by 5 bases and J by 4 bases, with 17 bases between. The CDR3 runs 15 residues. DNA for the CDR3: TGTGCCAGCAGTCGCGCAGCGGGGTTAGTCTATGGCTACACCTTC. Protein product: CASSRAAGLVYGYTF.

The CDR3 coding sequence is TGTGCCAGCAGCTTAGGGAAACGGGTAGAGCAGTACTTC. Translation: CASSLGKRVEQYF. The rearrangement joins TRBV13 to TRBJ2-7, with D uncertain. CDR1 PRHDT and CDR2 FYEKMQ come from the germline V gene (reference sequence). The CDR3 is 13 residues long. V lost 0 bases, J lost 7 bases, and 10 bases lay in between.

This sequence joins TRBV5-1 and TRBJ2-2; D is unclear. V was pared by 5 bases and J by 6 bases, with 11 bases between. CDR3 length: 13 residues. Looked up from germline, CDR1 is SGHRS and CDR2 is YFSETQ. The CDR3 coding sequence is TGCGCCAGCAGTCCCGAGAGAGCCGGGGAGCTGTTTTTT. Protein: CASSPERAGELFF.

The chain recombines TRBV6-5 with TRBJ2-1; 8 bases agree with TRBD1. J was trimmed by 5 bases and V by 5 bases; bases with no gene match: 2. The CDR3 extends over 13 amino acids. Looked up from germline, CDR1 is MNHEY and CDR2 is SVGAGI. Here the CDR3 reads CASSQGAHNEQFF. The CDR3 region has the DNA TGTGCCAGCAGTCAGGGGGCCCACAATGAGCAGTTCTTC.

The chain employs TRBV6-5 and TRBJ1-3; D unclear. Germline CDR1 is MNHEY and CDR2 is SVGAGI. V dropped 4 bases and J dropped 3 bases, with 7 bases sitting between them. CDR3 length: 13 residues. The CDR3 reads CASSFTSGNTIYF. CDR3 nucleotides: TGTGCCAGCAGTTTTACAAGTGGAAACACCATATATTTT.

J is TRBJ2-5 and V is TRBV5-1, with 8 nucleotides matching TRBD1. Germline-derived CDR1 and CDR2 are SGHRS and YFSETQ. The CDR3 is 15 residues long. V was pared by 4 bases and J by 4 bases, with 9 bases of the junction left unmatched. CDR3 bases: TGCGCCAGCAGCCCCACAGGGGGTGGCTTAGAGACCCAGTACTTC. Protein product: CASSPTGGGLETQYF. Variable domain in full (rest from reference TRBV5-1 and TRBJ2-5): KAGVTQTPRYLIKTRGQQVTLSCSPISGHRSVSWYQQTPGQGLQFLFEYFSETQRNKGNFPGRFSGRQFSNSRSEMNVSTLELGDSALYLCASSPTGGGLETQYFGPGTRLLVL.

This chain connects TRBV2 to TRBJ2-3, with a possible D match to TRBD1 (6 bases). CDR1 and CDR2 (germline): SNHLY, FYNNEI. This CDR3 region has 14 residues. Between the trimmed V and J ends, which lost 7 bases and 4 bases, there was a span of 15 bases. CDR3 coding DNA: TGTGCCAGCAAACCGGGACACCCGGCAGATACGCAGTATTTT. This encodes CASKPGHPADTQYF.

This clone was observed a few times. The genes are TRBV29-1 and TRBJ2-3, with D tentatively TRBD1 (5 bases). Per germline, CDR1 SQVTM and CDR2 ANQGSEA. CDR3 length: 12 amino acids. V was trimmed by 1 base and J by 5 bases, leaving 7 bases between them. The CDR3 nucleotides are TGCAGCGTTGAAGGTGACAGAGATACGCAGTATTTT. The encoded protein is CSVEGDRDTQYF.

V gene TRBV7-3 combines with J gene TRBJ2-1; no firm D call. V was clipped by 0 bases and J by 2 bases, with 8 bases between them. Germline CDR1 SGHTA, CDR2 FQGTGA. The CDR3 is 15 residues long. The CDR3 sequence: CASSLTSLPYNEQFF. CDR3 nucleotides: TGTGCCAGCAGCTTAACTAGCCTACCCTACAATGAGCAGTTCTTC.

The CDR3 is CASSRGGASTDTQYF. The CDR3 DNA reads TGTGCCAGCAGCCGCGGGGGGGCCTCCACAGATACGCAGTATTTT. The chain combines TRBV6-5 with TRBJ2-3, with 9 bases identical to TRBD2. The V gene end was trimmed by 6 bases and the J gene end by 2 bases; junction bases not matched to a gene: 6. Germline CDR1 and CDR2: MNHEY and SVGAGI. There are 15 residues in the CDR3.

The chain uses TRBV24-1 and TRBJ2-7; 8 nucleotides line up with TRBD1. This CDR3 contains 14 residues. Germline V CDR1 and CDR2: KGHDR, SFDVKD. Trimming took 4 bases from V and 4 from J; bases not matched to a gene: 5. The CDR3 protein is CATSDPDRAYEQYF. Written as DNA, the CDR3 is TGTGCCACCAGTGACCCGGACAGGGCGTACGAGCAGTACTTC.

This rearrangement joins TRBV28 to TRBJ2-1; unclear D gene. Germline V gene sequence: CDR1 MDHEN, CDR2 SYDVKM. Trimming left V 3 bases short and J 8 bases short, with 5 bases between. This CDR3 is built from 11 residues. The CDR3 region is CASSFEDEQFF. The DNA for the CDR3 is TGTGCCAGCAGTTTCGAGGATGAGCAGTTCTTC.

The V call is TRBV27, the J call TRBJ1-5; D possibly corresponds to TRBD1 (5 bases). The V gene lost 5 bases and the J gene lost 16 bases, with 21 bases spanning the gap. The CDR3 contains 13 residues. Germline V gene sequence: CDR1 MNHEY, CDR2 SMNVEV (reference sequence). The CDR3 DNA follows: TGTGCCAGCAGTCCCCGAGCTCGTCGACAGATTCATTTT. Protein: CASSPRARRQIHF.

The J gene is TRBJ1-1, the V gene TRBV3-1 (or the pseudogene TRBV3-2); TRBD1 matches at 10 bases. V lost 4 bases, J lost 6 bases, and 2 bases stayed unmatched. CDR1 is LGHDT, CDR2 YNNKEL, per germline (reference sequence). CDR3 size: 13 residues. The CDR3 here is CASSLDRGSEAFF. CDR3 coding DNA: TGTGCCAGCAGCCTGGACAGGGGGTCTGAAGCTTTCTTT.

This chain connects TRBV6-6 to TRBJ1-1; D ambiguous. Germline V lookup: CDR1 MNHNY, CDR2 SVGAGI (reference sequence). V was clipped by 7 bases and J by 5 bases, with 8 bases between them. The CDR3 consists of 11 residues. The CDR3 spells CASTETTEAFF. CDR3 bases: TGTGCCAGCACCGAAACAACTGAAGCTTTCTTT.

The chain links TRBV5-4 to TRBJ2-5; 8 nucleotides line up with TRBD2. Germline CDR1 reads SGHNT; CDR2 reads YYREEE (reference sequence). Trimming at V came to 4 bases and at J to 2 bases, leaving 4 bases not matched to a gene. The CDR3 length is 14 residues. CDR3 sequence (DNA): TGTGCCAGCAGCACCCCTAGCGGGCAAGAGACCCAGTACTTC. It yields the protein CASSTPSGQETQYF.

For the CDR3, the DNA is TGTGCCAGCAGTGAAGGGGGCTGGGGCTTTTATGAGCAGTTCTTC. Translating it yields CASSEGGWGFYEQFF. The J gene is TRBJ2-1, the V gene TRBV6-1; D perhaps matches TRBD1 (5 bases). Germline V CDR1 and CDR2: MNHNS, SASEGT. V lost 1 base and J 8 bases, leaving 15 bases between the germline ends. The CDR3 sequence is 15 residues long.

The chain couples TRBV7-2 to TRBJ1-2, with D possibly matching TRBD1 (5 bases). V was trimmed by 5 bases and J by 7 bases, leaving 20 bases between them. Germline V lookup: CDR1 SGHTA, CDR2 FQGNSA. There are 15 residues in the CDR3. The CDR3 reads CASSTTHGSGGGYTF. The CDR3 coding sequence is TGTGCCAGCAGCACCACACATGGGTCCGGGGGTGGCTACACCTTC.

The count of this clone is one. V is TRBV12-3 or TRBV12-4 and J is TRBJ2-1; a possible D gene is TRBD2 (5 bases). The CDR3 consists of 13 residues. V lost 3 bases, J lost 3 bases, and 6 bases lay in between. The CDR3 region is CASSFRDYNEQFF. CDR3 coding DNA: TGTGCCAGCAGTTTTCGGGACTACAATGAGCAGTTCTTC.